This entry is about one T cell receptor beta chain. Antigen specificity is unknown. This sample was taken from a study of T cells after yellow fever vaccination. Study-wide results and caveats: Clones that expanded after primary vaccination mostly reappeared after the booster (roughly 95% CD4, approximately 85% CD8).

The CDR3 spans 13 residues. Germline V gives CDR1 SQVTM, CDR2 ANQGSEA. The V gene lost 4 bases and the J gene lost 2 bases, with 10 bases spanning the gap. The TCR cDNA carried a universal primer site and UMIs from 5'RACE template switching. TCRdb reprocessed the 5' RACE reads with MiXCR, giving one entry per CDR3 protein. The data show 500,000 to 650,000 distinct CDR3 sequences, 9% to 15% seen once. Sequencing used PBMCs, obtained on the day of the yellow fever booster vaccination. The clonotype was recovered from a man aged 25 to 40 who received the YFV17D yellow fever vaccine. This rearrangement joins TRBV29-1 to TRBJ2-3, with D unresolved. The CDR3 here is CSVVPALTDTQYF. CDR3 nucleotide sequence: TGCAGCGTTGTTCCAGCCCTCACAGATACGCAGTATTTT.